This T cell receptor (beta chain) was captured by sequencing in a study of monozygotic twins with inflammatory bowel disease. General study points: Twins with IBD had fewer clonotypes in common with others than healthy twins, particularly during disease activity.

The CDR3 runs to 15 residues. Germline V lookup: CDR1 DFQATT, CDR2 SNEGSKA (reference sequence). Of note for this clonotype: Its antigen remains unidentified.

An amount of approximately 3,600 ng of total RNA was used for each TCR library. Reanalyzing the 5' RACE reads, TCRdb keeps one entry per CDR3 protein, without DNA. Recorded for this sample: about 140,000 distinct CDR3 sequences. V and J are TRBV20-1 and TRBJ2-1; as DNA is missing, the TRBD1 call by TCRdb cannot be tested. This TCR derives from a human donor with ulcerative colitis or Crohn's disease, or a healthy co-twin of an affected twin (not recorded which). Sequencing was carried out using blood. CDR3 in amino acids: CSAPNRDRSYNEQFF.